What follows are 2 T cell receptor beta chains derived from one specimen sequenced in a study of regulatory T cells in long-lasting Graves disease. Noted time point: newly diagnosed GD, antithyroid drugs for less than 3 months. From RNA extracted from PBMCs, the TCR library was made. The TCR beta library used iRepertoire HTBI primers with Arm-PCR amplification of CDR3. TCRdb used MiXCR to reprocess the multiplex PCR reads, holding one entry per CDR3 protein. The sample lists under 800,000 distinct CDR3 sequences; around 17% were seen once. The sample was also reused in another study, on T cells in Graves' hyperthyroidism and ophthalmopathy.

This specimen was peripheral blood mononuclear cells (PBMCs), taken at new diagnosis, from a patient treated with antithyroid drugs. Receptor source: a young woman with Graves disease.

There are a few counts of this clonotype. This rearrangement joins TRBV20-1 to TRBJ2-7; a possible D gene is TRBD2 (6 bases). The V end was cut by 5 bases, the J end by 5 bases, with 19 bases between. Germline CDR1 is DFQATT and CDR2 is SNEGSKA (reference sequence). The CDR3 sequence is 14 residues long. The CDR3 nucleotides read TGCAGTGCTCCACGACTAGAAGTCCTCCACGAGCAGTACTTC. Translated: CSAPRLEVLHEQYF.

This clonotype appeared many times. V is TRBV11-3 and J is TRBJ2-1; no clear D. The CDR3 spans 14 residues. Germline CDR1 and CDR2: SGHNT and YENEEA. Trimming cost V 9 bases and J 4 bases, with 16 bases left between them. The CDR3 loop reads CASLFPFEYNEQFF. DNA for the CDR3: TGTGCCAGTCTCTTTCCCTTTGAGTACAATGAGCAGTTCTTC.